The next 18 T cell receptor beta chains were all read from a single sample in a study of CD4 and CD8 cells across lung adenocarcinoma regions. TCRdb used MiXCR to reprocess the PCR reads, holding one entry per CDR3 protein. The table has about 9,200 distinct CDR3 sequences, roughly 50% seen once; the top ten hold roughly 48%. The sequenced sample was CD8+ T cells from the margin of a lung tumor. All receptors come from a female donor with lung adenocarcinoma. The CD4 and CD8 labels of this study may be unreliable.

The V and J genes are TRBV6-1 and TRBJ1-2, with 11 nucleotides matching TRBD1. The CDR3 loop spans 15 amino acids. Germline CDR1 and CDR2: MNHNS and SASEGT. V gave up 6 bases and J gave up 8 bases; unmatched junction bases: 11. CDR3 nucleotides: TGTGCCAGCAGCCCCGGACAGGGGGCACGAGAGGGCTACACCTTC. This codes for CASSPGQGAREGYTF.

By frequency in the sample, this clonotype is medium-sized. The V and J genes are TRBV10-2 and TRBJ2-2; 9 nucleotides line up with TRBD2. Trimming cost V 5 bases and J 5 bases; bases outside gene matches: 6. The CDR3 extends over 15 amino acids. CDR1 WSHSY and CDR2 SAAADI come from the germline V gene. The CDR3 sequence: CASSRTTSGTGELFF. The CDR3 DNA is TGCGCCAGCAGTAGGACAACTAGCGGGACCGGGGAGCTGTTTTTT.

The gene calls are TRBV27 and TRBJ1-5; D perhaps matches TRBD1 (5 bases). Germline-derived CDR1 and CDR2 are MNHEY and SMNVEV (reference sequence). This CDR3 spans 18 amino acids. V was trimmed by 5 bases and J by 0 bases, leaving 20 bases between them. The CDR3 sequence: CASSLRVRDGSSNQPQHF. DNA of the CDR3: TGTGCCAGCAGTCTGAGGGTCAGGGACGGGAGTAGCAATCAGCCCCAGCATTTT.

V gene TRBV6-5 combines with J gene TRBJ2-2; D unresolved. The germline V gene encodes CDR1 MNHEY and CDR2 SVGAGI. The V gene lost 0 bases and the J gene lost 7 bases, with 6 bases spanning the gap. This CDR3 has 13 residues. CDR3 sequence: CASSYSLSGELFF. In DNA, the CDR3 is TGTGCCAGCAGTTACTCTCTTAGCGGGGAGCTGTTTTTT.

This clonotype appeared many times. This chain joins TRBV4-1 and TRBJ2-7; the D gene is possibly TRBD2 (5 bases). Trimming took off 1 base at V and 0 bases at J, with 16 bases between the two ends. The germline CDR1 and CDR2 sequences are MGHRA and YSYEKL. This CDR3 region has 17 residues. The CDR3 DNA is TGCGCCAGCAGCCAAGGATCGGGGAATCCTAGCTCCTACGAGCAGTACTTC. Its protein product is CASSQGSGNPSSYEQYF.

J is TRBJ2-3 and V is TRBV4-1; TRBD2 matches at 11 bases. The CDR3 spans 20 residues. With V trimmed by 0 bases and J by 2 bases, 13 bases remained unmatched. From germline, CDR1 is MGHRA and CDR2 YSYEKL. The CDR3 sequence: CASSQEWRPGLAVYTDTQYF. CDR3 coding DNA: TGCGCCAGCAGCCAAGAGTGGAGGCCGGGACTAGCGGTATACACAGATACGCAGTATTTT.

On this clonotype itself: The germline gene is not matched at one end of the junction; a read error may be the cause. V and J are TRBV27 and TRBJ2-3; the D gene is possibly TRBD2 (6 bases). Germline assignment: CDR1 MNHEY and CDR2 SMNVEV (reference sequence). The CDR3 is 14 amino acids. The CDR3 protein is CASSLLLALDMQYF. DNA of the CDR3: TGTGCCAGCAGTTTATTACTAGCTTTAGATATGCAGTATTTC.

Concerning this clonotype itself: Relative to the germline gene, one junction end is altered; a read error may explain this. The CDR3 bases are TGTGCCAGCAGCTTAGCCCTACCCAGCGGGCCTACCGGGGAGCAGTATTTC. It translates to CASSLALPSGPTGEQYF. This chain links TRBV7-2 with TRBJ2-2; possible D gene TRBD2, 6 bases. The length of the CDR3 is 17 residues. CDR1 is SGHTA, CDR2 FQGNSA, per germline.

The chain links TRBV6-1 to TRBJ1-5, with no clear D. The CDR3 runs 12 residues. The V end lost 8 bases, the J end lost 9 bases, and 14 bases lay between the germline ends. The germline V gene has CDR1 MNHNS and CDR2 SASEGT. For the CDR3, the DNA is TGTGCCAGCTGTAGAGGCGATCCGCCCCAGCATTTT. It translates to CASCRGDPPQHF.

The chain carries TRBV27 and TRBJ2-5; 10 bases align to TRBD1. With the DNA end fitting TRBJ2-1 better, the J assignment may be wrong. This CDR3 has 16 amino acids. The germline CDR1 and CDR2 sequences are MNHEY and SMNVEV (reference sequence). The CDR3 sequence is CASSLTDRGRSHEQFF. The CDR3 DNA reads TGTGCCAGCAGTTTAACCGACAGGGGGCGCAGCCATGAGCAGTTCTTC.

The genes are TRBV10-3 and TRBJ2-5, with no clear D. Trimming shortened V by 10 bases and J by 10 bases, and 25 bases separated the two germline ends. Germline CDR1 ENHRY, CDR2 SYGVKD. The CDR3 is 14 amino acids. In DNA, the CDR3 is TGTGCCACCAAGGTCCCGGGTGAGGAAGACATCCAGTACTTC. Translation: CATKVPGEEDIQYF.

The sample holds one count of this clonotype. A read error may produce the germline difference seen at one junction end. The rearrangement joins TRBV27 to TRBJ2-4, with D maybe TRBD2 (6 bases). This CDR3 contains 14 residues. Per the germline V gene, CDR1 is MNHEY and CDR2 is SMNVEV (reference sequence). This CDR3 reads CASSLLLALNIQYF. CDR3 bases: TGTGCCAGCAGTTTATTACTAGCTTTAAACATTCAGTATTTC.

This clonotype has only a few counts. The chain links TRBV14 to TRBJ2-2; D is uncertain. The ends were cut back, 1 base at V and 7 bases at J, with 7 bases in the middle. Looked up from germline, CDR1 is SGHDN and CDR2 is FVKESK. The CDR3 has 13 residues. CDR3 bases: TGTGCCAGCAGCCAAGTCCCTGGCGGGGAGCTGTTTTTT. Amino acids: CASSQVPGGELFF. The variable domain in full, with the rest retrieved from reference TRBV14 and TRBJ2-2, is EAGVTQFPSHSVIEKGQTVTLRCDPISGHDNLYWYRRVMGKEIKFLLHFVKESKQDESGMPNNRFLAERTGGTYSTLKVQPAELEDSGVYFCASSQVPGGELFFGEGSRLTVL.

This chain uses TRBV27 with TRBJ2-1; a possible D gene is TRBD1 (5 bases). This CDR3 spans 13 amino acids. The ends were cut back, 4 bases at V and 5 bases at J, with 9 bases in the middle. Germline CDR1 and CDR2: MNHEY and SMNVEV (reference sequence). CDR3 amino acids: CASSSIQDNEQFF. The CDR3, as DNA: TGTGCCAGCAGTTCAATACAGGACAATGAGCAGTTCTTC.

The rearrangement joins TRBV10-3 to TRBJ2-3; D ambiguous. The last part of the DNA fits TRBJ2-4 better; the J call may be wrong. CDR3 size: 14 residues. Germline V gives CDR1 ENHRY, CDR2 SYGVKD. The CDR3 DNA is TGTGCGGGCATCGTCCCGCGTGAGCGAGACATTCAGTACTTC. Protein product: CAGIVPRERDIQYF.

Judged by abundance, this clonotype is medium-sized. V gene TRBV6-5 combines with J gene TRBJ1-5, with TRBD1 identical over 8 bases. The trim removed 0 bases at V and 4 bases at J, leaving 2 bases unmatched. Germline CDR1 reads MNHEY; CDR2 reads SVGAGI. The CDR3 contains 15 residues. In nucleotides, the CDR3 is TGTGCCAGCAGTTACTCAGGGACAGGAAATCAGCCCCAGCATTTT. Residues: CASSYSGTGNQPQHF.

The genes are TRBV10-2 and TRBJ2-3; tentatively, D is TRBD1 or TRBD2 (5 bases each). TRBJ2-7 explains the end of the DNA better; the J call may be wrong. The germline gives CDR1 WSHSY, CDR2 SAAADI. This CDR3 has 14 amino acids. CDR3 nucleotides: TGCGCGAGCCGGAGGCAGGGAAACAAAGATACGCAGTACTTC. Translation: CASRRQGNKDTQYF.

This clonotype was found a few times. The chain links TRBV6-5 to TRBJ2-3; 8 nucleotides align to TRBD2. Germline-derived CDR1 and CDR2 are MNHEY and SVGAGI. The V segment lost 2 bases and the J segment 5 bases; nucleotides outside the gene matches: 6. The CDR3 sequence is 15 residues long. CDR3 bases: TGTGCCAGCAGTTACGGCGGGAGGCGGGGAGATACGCAGTATTTT. Its protein is CASSYGGRRGDTQYF.